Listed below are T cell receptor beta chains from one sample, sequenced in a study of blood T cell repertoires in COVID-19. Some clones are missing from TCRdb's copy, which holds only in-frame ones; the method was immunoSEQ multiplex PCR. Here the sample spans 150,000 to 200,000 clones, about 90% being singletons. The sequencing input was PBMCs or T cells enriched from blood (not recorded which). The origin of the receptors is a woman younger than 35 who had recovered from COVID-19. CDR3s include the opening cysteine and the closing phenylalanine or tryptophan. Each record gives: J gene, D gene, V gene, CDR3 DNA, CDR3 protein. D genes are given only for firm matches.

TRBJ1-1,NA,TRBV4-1,TGCGCCAGCAGCCAAGTACTGTTCATGAACACTGAAGCTTTCTTT,CASSQVLFMNTEAFF
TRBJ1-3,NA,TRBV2,TGTGCCAGCAGATTTAAACAGGGAATCGCTGGAAACACCATATATTTT,CASRFKQGIAGNTIYF
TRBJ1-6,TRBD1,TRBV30,TGTGCCTGGATCAAGACAGGGGGCTCCCTCTATAATTCACCCCTCCACTTT,CAWIKTGGSLYNSPLHF
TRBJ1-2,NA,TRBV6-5,TGTGCCAGCAGTATCGACAGCAACTATGGCTACACCTTC,CASSIDSNYGYTF
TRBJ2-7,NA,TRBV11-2,TGTGCCAGCAGCTTATTTGGGGGGTCCTACGAGCAGTACTTC,CASSLFGGSYEQYF
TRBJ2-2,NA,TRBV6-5,TGTGCCAGCAGTTACTCTCTAGATGGCACCGGGGAGCTGTTTTTT,CASSYSLDGTGELFF
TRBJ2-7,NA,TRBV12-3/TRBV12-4,TGTGCCAGCAGTTTCGGGGGCTCCTACGAGCAGTACTTC,CASSFGGSYEQYF
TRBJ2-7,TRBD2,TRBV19,TGTGCCAGTAGTATAGCGGGAGGAGGCAGGCTGACCTACGAGCAGTACTTC,CASSIAGGGRLTYEQYF
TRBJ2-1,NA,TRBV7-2,TGTGCCAGCAGCCTAGGGCGAGGGTCCTACAATGAGCAGTTCTTC,CASSLGRGSYNEQFF
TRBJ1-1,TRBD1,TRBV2,TGTGCCAGCAGCCCTGGGGACAGTCTCCTCCTGAACGAGGCTTTCTTT,CASSPGDSLLLNEAFF
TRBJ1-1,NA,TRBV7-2,TGTGCCAGCAGCTTAGCGCGGGGGGGAGCAGAAGCTTTCTTT,CASSLARGGAEAFF
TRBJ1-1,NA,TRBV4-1,TGCGCCAGCAGCCATATCGGACAGAACACTGAAGCTTTCTTT,CASSHIGQNTEAFF